Following are 19 T cell receptor beta chains from one sample sequenced in a study of T cells after yellow fever vaccination. In TCRdb, the 5' RACE reads were re-called with MiXCR into one record per CDR3 protein. The data hold some 300,000 distinct CDR3 sequences, with about 10% observed a single time. The sequenced sample was CD4+ T cells sorted from PBMCs, obtained 5 days after the yellow fever booster vaccination. The receptors originated from a man younger than 30 who received the YFV17D yellow fever vaccine.

The chain employs TRBV3-1 and TRBJ1-6, with TRBD1 matching over 8 bases. The germline gives CDR1 LGHDT, CDR2 YNNKEL (reference sequence). Trimming at V came to 0 bases and at J to 9 bases, leaving 7 bases not matched to a gene. The CDR3 has 16 residues. CDR3 region: CASSQDPQGAGSPLHF. DNA of the CDR3: TGTGCCAGCAGCCAAGACCCCCAGGGGGCGGGTTCACCCCTCCACTTT.

This clonotype was seen more than once but under ten times. The J gene is TRBJ2-7, the V gene TRBV23-1; TRBD1 might be the D (6 bases). TRBV23-1 is an ORF, with its function uncertain. The CDR3 sequence is 14 residues long. The ends were cut back, 3 bases at V and 3 bases at J, with 12 bases in the middle. The DNA of the CDR3 is TGCGCCAGCAGTCACCCCGGGACAATCTACGAGCAGTACTTC. Encoded protein: CASSHPGTIYEQYF.

This clonotype showed up just a few times. The rearrangement joins TRBV5-1 to TRBJ1-2; D is unresolved. V was cut by 4 bases and J by 4 bases, with 8 bases left in between. CDR1 SGHRS and CDR2 YFSETQ come from the germline V gene. This CDR3 comprises 12 residues. CDR3 sequence reads: CASSDDGYGYTF. The CDR3 DNA reads as TGCGCCAGCAGCGATGACGGCTATGGCTACACCTTC.

This clonotype was seen at least ten times. The chain carries TRBV5-1 and TRBJ2-1; maybe TRBD2 (5 bases). The CDR3 runs 14 residues. The V end was cut by 7 bases, the J end by 10 bases, with 21 bases between. Germline CDR1 and CDR2: SGHRS and YFSETQ. DNA of the CDR3: TGCGCCAGCTCCGTTGCGGGTCCCCCGGGGGAGCAGTTCTTC. Protein: CASSVAGPPGEQFF.

A few counts support this clonotype. The chain links TRBV7-9 to TRBJ2-3; D unclear. In germline, CDR1 is SEHNR, CDR2 FQNEAQ (reference sequence). The CDR3 runs to 10 residues. DNA for the CDR3: TGTGTCTTTACCACAGATACGCAGTATTTT. This encodes CVFTTDTQYF.

This clonotype showed up many times. V usage is TRBV4-1 and J usage is TRBJ2-3; the match to TRBD2 covers 9 bases. CDR1 is MGHRA, CDR2 YSYEKL, per germline. The V and J ends lost 0 bases and 1 base, in that order; junction bases with no gene match: 5. CDR3 length equals 17 residues. In DNA, the CDR3 is TGCGCCAGCAGCCAAGAATGGGCTAGCGGGGGCACAGATACGCAGTATTTT. Its protein is CASSQEWASGGTDTQYF.

The sample holds a few counts of this clonotype. The chain uses TRBV10-1 and TRBJ2-1; 8 bases are a match to TRBD2. Losses at the gene ends were 0 bases for V and 9 bases for J; bases not matched to a gene: 13. The length of the CDR3 is 17 residues. The germline V gene encodes CDR1 WNHNN and CDR2 SYGVQD (reference sequence). CDR3 bases: TGCGCCAGCAGTGAGTCGGGTAGCGGGGCACTTGAGGGTGAGCAGTTCTTC. It specifies CASSESGSGALEGEQFF.

This sequence joins TRBV6-6 and TRBJ1-1, with TRBD1 matching over 8 bases. V lost 5 bases to trimming and J lost 0 bases; unmatched junction nucleotides: 5. There are 15 residues in the CDR3. CDR1 and CDR2 from the germline V gene are MNHNY and SVGAGI (reference sequence). Written as DNA, the CDR3 is TGTGCCAGCAGTACCTCGACAGGGGTGAACACTGAAGCTTTCTTT. As protein: CASSTSTGVNTEAFF.

V usage is TRBV5-1 and J usage is TRBJ2-7; 9 nucleotides line up with TRBD1. This CDR3 comprises 14 residues. CDR1 and CDR2 from the germline V gene are SGHRS and YFSETQ. The V and J ends lost 4 bases and 3 bases, in that order; junction bases with no gene match: 5. This CDR3 reads CASSRGQGSYEQYV. In nucleotides, the CDR3 is TGCGCCAGCAGCCGGGGACAGGGCAGCTACGAGCAGTACGTC.

This clonotype was seen ten or more times. V is TRBV5-1 and J is TRBJ2-7; 7 nucleotides match TRBD1. The CDR3 has 13 amino acids. V dropped 5 bases and J dropped 7; count of bases not matched to a gene: 9. The V gene's germline CDR1 is SGHRS and CDR2 YFSETQ. CDR3 in DNA: TGCGCCAGCAGTCGTACAGGGGATCGGGAGCAGTACGTC. Protein sequence: CASSRTGDREQYV.

This clonotype has more than one count but fewer than ten. V is TRBV5-1 and J is TRBJ1-2, with D hard to call. Between the trimmed V and J ends, which lost 2 bases and 2 bases, there was a span of 19 bases. CDR1 and CDR2 (germline): SGHRS, YFSETQ. There are 17 residues in the CDR3. For the CDR3, the DNA is TGCGCCAGCAGCTTCGCCGGGTCCGAACGAACCAACTATGGCTACACCTTC. This encodes CASSFAGSERTNYGYTF.

Written as DNA, the CDR3 is TGCAGTGCTAGACTGCGTAGCGGGGGGGCGAGTGAGCAGTTCTTC. Amino acid sequence: CSARLRSGGASEQFF. This chain uses TRBV20-1 with TRBJ2-1, with 11 bases that match TRBD2. The CDR3 runs 15 residues. Germline loops: CDR1 DFQATT, CDR2 SNEGSKA (reference sequence). V lost 2 bases to trimming and J lost 9 bases; unmatched junction nucleotides: 9.

This clonotype showed up many times. The rearrangement links TRBV7-6 to TRBJ2-1, with 8 nucleotides matching TRBD2. CDR3 size: 16 residues. CDR1 SGHVS and CDR2 FNYEAQ come from the germline V gene. J lost 0 bases, V lost 5 bases, and 6 bases had no gene match. The CDR3 nucleotides are TGTGCCAGCAGCCCCTATAGCGGGGACTCCTACAATGAGCAGTTCTTC. Encoded protein: CASSPYSGDSYNEQFF.

This clonotype was observed many times. This chain links TRBV7-2 with TRBJ1-3; D gene uncertain. Germline assignment: CDR1 SGHTA and CDR2 FQGNSA. The CDR3 sequence is 14 residues long. Trimming shortened V by 5 bases and J by 8 bases, and 16 bases separated the two germline ends. The CDR3 sequence: CASSPGPLADTIYF. In nucleotides, the CDR3 is TGTGCCAGCAGCCCCGGGCCTTTAGCGGACACCATATATTTT.

The J gene is TRBJ1-4, the V gene TRBV28; 9 bases fit TRBD1. The CDR3 extends over 12 amino acids. Germline V CDR1 and CDR2: MDHEN, SYDVKM. V dropped 5 bases and J dropped 8; count of bases not matched to a gene: 0. Written as DNA, the CDR3 is TGTGCCAGCAGTGGGACAGGGGAAAAACTGTTTTTT. Residues: CASSGTGEKLFF. Supplemented by reference TRBV28 and TRBJ1-4, the full variable domain reads DVKVTQSSRYLVKRTGEKVFLECVQDMDHENMFWYRQDPGLGLRLIYFSYDVKMKEKGDIPEGYSVSREKKERFSLILESASTNQTSMYLCASSGTGEKLFFGSGTQLSVL.

This clonotype was seen more than once but under ten times. This chain links TRBV11-3 with TRBJ2-2, with TRBD1 as a possible D gene (5 bases). Germline V gene lookup returns CDR1 SGHNT and CDR2 YENEEA. The CDR3 has 13 residues. V lost 7 bases and J lost 7, with 13 bases in between. The CDR3 sequence: CASTTPGIGELFF. In DNA form, the CDR3 reads TGTGCCAGCACCACCCCAGGGATCGGGGAGCTGTTTTTT.

This clonotype was observed a few times. The chain couples TRBV7-6 to TRBJ2-2, with D perhaps TRBD2 (5 bases). The CDR3 totals 16 residues. The germline V gene encodes CDR1 SGHVS and CDR2 FNYEAQ. V lost 4 bases and J lost 2, with 14 bases in between. CDR3 nucleotide sequence: TGTGCCAGCAGCTCCTCGCGGACTGCTAACACCGGGGAGCTGTTTTTT. Translating it yields CASSSSRTANTGELFF.

The rearrangement links TRBV10-2 to TRBJ1-6; D not resolved. This CDR3 has 13 amino acids. The germline V gene has CDR1 WSHSY and CDR2 SAAADI. V lost 10 bases, J lost 10 bases, and 17 bases lay in between. The DNA of the CDR3 is TGCGCCACCCGGGTTCAGGTTCAATCACCCCTCCACTTT. Protein product: CATRVQVQSPLHF.

This clonotype occurred a few times. V and J are TRBV6-2 or TRBV6-3 and TRBJ2-2; no clear D gene. This CDR3 is 14 amino acids long. Germline V gene data show CDR1 as MNHEY and CDR2 as SVGEGT. The V and J ends lost 4 bases and 3 bases respectively, with 9 bases between them. The CDR3 region has the DNA TGTGCCAGCAGTTGGTCGGTGGACACCGGGGAGCTGTTTTTT. Its translation: CASSWSVDTGELFF.